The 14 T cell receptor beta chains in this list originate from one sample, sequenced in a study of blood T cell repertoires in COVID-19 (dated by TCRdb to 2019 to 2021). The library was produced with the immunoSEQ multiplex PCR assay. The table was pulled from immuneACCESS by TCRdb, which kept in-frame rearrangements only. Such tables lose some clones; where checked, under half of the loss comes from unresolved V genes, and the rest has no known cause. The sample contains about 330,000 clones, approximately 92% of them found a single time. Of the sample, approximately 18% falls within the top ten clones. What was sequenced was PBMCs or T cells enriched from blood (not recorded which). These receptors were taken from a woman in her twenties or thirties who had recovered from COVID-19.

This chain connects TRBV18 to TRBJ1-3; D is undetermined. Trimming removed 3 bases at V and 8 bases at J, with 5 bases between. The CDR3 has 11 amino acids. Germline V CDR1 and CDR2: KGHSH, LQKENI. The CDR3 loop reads CASSPGDTIYF. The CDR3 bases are TGTGCCAGCTCACCCGGGGACACCATATATTTT. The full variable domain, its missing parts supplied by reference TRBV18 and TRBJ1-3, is NAGVMQNPRHLVRRRGQEARLRCSPMKGHSHVYWYRQLPEEGLKFMVYLQKENIIDESGMPKERFSAEFPKEGPSILRIQQVVRGDSAAYFCASSPGDTIYFGEGSWLTVV.

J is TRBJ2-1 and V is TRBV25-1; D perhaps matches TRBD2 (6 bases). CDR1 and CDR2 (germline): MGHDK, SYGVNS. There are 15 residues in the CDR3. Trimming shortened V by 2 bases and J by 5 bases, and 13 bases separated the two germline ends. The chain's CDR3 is CASSEALAYHNEQFF. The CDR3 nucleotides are TGTGCCAGCAGTGAAGCACTAGCCTACCACAATGAGCAGTTCTTC.

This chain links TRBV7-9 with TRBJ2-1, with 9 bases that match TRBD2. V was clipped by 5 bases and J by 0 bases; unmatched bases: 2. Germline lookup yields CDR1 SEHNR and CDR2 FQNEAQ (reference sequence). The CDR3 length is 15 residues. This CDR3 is CASSPSGASYNEQFF. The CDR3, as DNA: TGTGCCAGCAGCCCTAGCGGGGCCTCCTACAATGAGCAGTTCTTC.

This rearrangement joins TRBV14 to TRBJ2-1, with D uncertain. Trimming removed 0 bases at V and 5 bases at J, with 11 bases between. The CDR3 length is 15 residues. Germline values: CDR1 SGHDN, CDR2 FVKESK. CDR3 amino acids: CASSQDRSPNNEQFF. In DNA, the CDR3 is TGTGCCAGCAGCCAAGATAGGAGCCCTAACAATGAGCAGTTCTTC. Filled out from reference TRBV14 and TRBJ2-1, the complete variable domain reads EAGVTQFPSHSVIEKGQTVTLRCDPISGHDNLYWYRRVMGKEIKFLLHFVKESKQDESGMPNNRFLAERTGGTYSTLKVQPAELEDSGVYFCASSQDRSPNNEQFFGPGTRLTVL.

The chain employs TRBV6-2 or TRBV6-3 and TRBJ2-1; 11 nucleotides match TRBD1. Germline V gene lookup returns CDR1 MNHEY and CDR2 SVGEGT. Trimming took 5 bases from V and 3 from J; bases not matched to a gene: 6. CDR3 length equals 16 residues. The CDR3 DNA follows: TGTGCCAGCAGTAGGGGACAGGGGGTTTTCTACAATGAGCAGTTCTTC. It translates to CASSRGQGVFYNEQFF.

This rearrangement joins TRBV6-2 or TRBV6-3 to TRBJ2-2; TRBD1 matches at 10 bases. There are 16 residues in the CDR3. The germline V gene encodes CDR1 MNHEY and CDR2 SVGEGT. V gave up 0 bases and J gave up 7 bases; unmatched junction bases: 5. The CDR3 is CASSYSAGQGIGELFF. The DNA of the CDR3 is TGTGCCAGCAGTTACTCCGCGGGACAGGGGATCGGGGAGCTGTTTTTT.

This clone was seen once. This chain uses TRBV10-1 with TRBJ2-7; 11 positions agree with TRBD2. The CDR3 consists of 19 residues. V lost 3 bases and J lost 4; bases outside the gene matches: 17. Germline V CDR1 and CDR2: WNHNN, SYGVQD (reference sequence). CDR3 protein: CASSDPRASLAGGRYEQYF. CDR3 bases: TGCGCCAGCAGTGACCCGAGGGCTTCCCTAGCGGGGGGCCGATACGAGCAGTACTTC.

CDR3 sequence: CASSIDTNYGYTF. The DNA of the CDR3 is TGTGCCAGCAGTATAGACACGAACTATGGCTACACCTTC. The rearrangement links TRBV5-6 to TRBJ1-2; no definite D call. The CDR3 loop spans 13 amino acids. Germline lookup yields CDR1 SGHDT and CDR2 YYEEEE. The V gene lost 5 bases and the J gene lost 2 bases, with 10 bases spanning the gap.

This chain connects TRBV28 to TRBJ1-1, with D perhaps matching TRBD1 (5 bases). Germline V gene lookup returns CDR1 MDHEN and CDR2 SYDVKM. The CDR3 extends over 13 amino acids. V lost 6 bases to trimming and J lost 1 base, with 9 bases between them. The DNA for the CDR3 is TGTGCCAGCAGACGGACATGGAACACTGAAGCTTTCTTT. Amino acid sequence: CASRRTWNTEAFF.

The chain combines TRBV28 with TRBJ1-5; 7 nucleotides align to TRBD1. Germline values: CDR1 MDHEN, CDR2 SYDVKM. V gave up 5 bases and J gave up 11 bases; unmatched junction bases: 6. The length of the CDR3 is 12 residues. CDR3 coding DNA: TGTGCCAGCAGTGGGGACAGAAAGTCCCAGCATTTT. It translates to CASSGDRKSQHF.

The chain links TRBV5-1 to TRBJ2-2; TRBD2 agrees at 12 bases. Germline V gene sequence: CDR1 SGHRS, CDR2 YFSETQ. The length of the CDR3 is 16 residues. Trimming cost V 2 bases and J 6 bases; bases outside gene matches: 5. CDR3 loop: CASSFLAGGVAGELFF. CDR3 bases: TGCGCCAGCAGCTTCCTAGCGGGAGGGGTCGCCGGGGAGCTGTTTTTT. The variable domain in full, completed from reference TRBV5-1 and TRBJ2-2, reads KAGVTQTPRYLIKTRGQQVTLSCSPISGHRSVSWYQQTPGQGLQFLFEYFSETQRNKGNFPGRFSGRQFSNSRSEMNVSTLELGDSALYLCASSFLAGGVAGELFFGEGSRLTVL.

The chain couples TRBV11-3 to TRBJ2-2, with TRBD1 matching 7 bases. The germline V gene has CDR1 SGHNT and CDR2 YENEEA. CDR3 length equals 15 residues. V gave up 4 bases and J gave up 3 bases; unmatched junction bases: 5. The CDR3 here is CASSSPGQYTGELFF. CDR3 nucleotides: TGTGCCAGCAGCTCCCCGGGACAGTACACCGGGGAGCTGTTTTTT.

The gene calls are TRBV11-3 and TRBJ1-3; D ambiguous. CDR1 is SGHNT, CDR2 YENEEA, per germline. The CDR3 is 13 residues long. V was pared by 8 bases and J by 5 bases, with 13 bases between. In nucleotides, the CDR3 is TGTGCCAGCGGAGAGGGAGTGCGAAACACCATATATTTT. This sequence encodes CASGEGVRNTIYF.

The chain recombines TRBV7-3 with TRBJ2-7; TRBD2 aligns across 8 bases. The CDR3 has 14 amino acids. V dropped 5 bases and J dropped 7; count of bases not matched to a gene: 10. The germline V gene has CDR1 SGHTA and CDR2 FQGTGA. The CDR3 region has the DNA TGTGCCAGCAGCATCCTAGCGGGCGCCCAGGAGCAGTACTTC. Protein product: CASSILAGAQEQYF.